The TCR beta chain under discussion was sequenced for a study of blood T cell repertoires in COVID-19. Turning to the study itself: Sites in the United States, Italy and Spain provided acute and convalescent COVID-19 samples. From T cells, B-cell-depleted T cells, or PBMCs came the material, which was cDNA or gDNA.

CDR1 is MDHEN and CDR2 is SYDVKM in the germline V gene. The CDR3 runs to 14 residues. Germline trimming cut 6 bases from V and 5 bases from J; bases unmatched to any gene: 4. Some clones are missing from TCRdb's copy, which holds only in-frame ones; the method was immunoSEQ multiplex PCR. This table has 46,000 or so clones, 90% appearing once. The sample consisted of peripheral blood. The V call is TRBV28, the J call TRBJ2-5, with 12 bases matching TRBD2. This receptor was obtained from a man in his 70s with active COVID-19. In nucleotides, the CDR3 is TGTGCCAGCAGCCTAGCGGGAGGGGAGGAGACCCAGTACTTC. It yields the protein CASSLAGGEETQYF.